Here is one T cell receptor (beta chain) with its context. Its specificity is not known. The sample is drawn from a study of Tregs in tolerant kidney transplant recipients. Study-wide results and caveats: Donor-specific Treg expansion exceeded global Treg expansion in tolerant patients, suggesting antigen drive. Validation in larger populations is needed because few patients were studied. Expanding Tregs on activated donor B cells appeared to best identify donor-specific TCRbeta clones.

Generated by immunoSEQ multiplex PCR, the TCRdb table keeps only in-frame clones and is missing some. The data contain nearly 15,000 clones, about 82% of them seen just once; the ten biggest clones take up around 1.5%. The CDR3 is made up of 14 amino acids. V dropped 5 bases and J dropped 4 bases, with 15 bases sitting between them. Germline assignment: CDR1 LNHDA and CDR2 SQIVND (reference sequence). The sample consisted of Tregs from blood, taken before the transplant. The clonotype originates from a human donor who received a combined kidney and bone marrow transplant. V usage is TRBV19 and J usage is TRBJ2-7, with D possibly matching TRBD1 (7 bases). The CDR3 is CASSVSRGRYEQYF. The CDR3 nucleotides are TGTGCCAGTAGTGTCAGCAGGGGGAGGTACGAGCAGTACTTC.